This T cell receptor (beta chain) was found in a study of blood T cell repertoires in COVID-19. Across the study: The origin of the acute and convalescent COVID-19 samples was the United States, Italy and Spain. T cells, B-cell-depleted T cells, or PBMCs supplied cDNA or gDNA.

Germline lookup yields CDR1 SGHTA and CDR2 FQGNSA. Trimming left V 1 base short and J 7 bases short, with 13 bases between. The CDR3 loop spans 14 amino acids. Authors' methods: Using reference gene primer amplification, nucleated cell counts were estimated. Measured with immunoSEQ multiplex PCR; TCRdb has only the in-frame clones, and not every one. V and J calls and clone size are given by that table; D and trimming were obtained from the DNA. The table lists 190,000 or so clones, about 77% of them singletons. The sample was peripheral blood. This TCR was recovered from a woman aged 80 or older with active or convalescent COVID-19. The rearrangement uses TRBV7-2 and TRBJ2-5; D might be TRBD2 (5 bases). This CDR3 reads CASSLDTGIGTQYF. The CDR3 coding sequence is TGTGCCAGCAGCTTAGATACGGGGATAGGGACCCAGTACTTC.